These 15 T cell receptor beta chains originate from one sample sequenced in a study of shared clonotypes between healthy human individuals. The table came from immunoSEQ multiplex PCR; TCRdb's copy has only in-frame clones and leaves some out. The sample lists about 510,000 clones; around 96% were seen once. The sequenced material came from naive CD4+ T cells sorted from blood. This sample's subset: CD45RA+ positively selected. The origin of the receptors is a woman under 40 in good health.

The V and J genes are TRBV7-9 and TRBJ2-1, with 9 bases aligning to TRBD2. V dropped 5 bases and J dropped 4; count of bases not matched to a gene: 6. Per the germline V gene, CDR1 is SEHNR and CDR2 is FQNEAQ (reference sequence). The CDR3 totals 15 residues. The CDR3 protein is CASSPRTSVYNEQFF. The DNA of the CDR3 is TGTGCCAGCAGCCCGAGGACTAGCGTTTACAATGAGCAGTTCTTC. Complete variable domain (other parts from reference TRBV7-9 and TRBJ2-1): DTGVSQNPRHKITKRGQNVTFRCDPISEHNRLYWYRQTLGQGPEFLTYFQNEAQLEKSRLLSDRFSAERPKGSFSTLEIQRTEQGDSAMYLCASSPRTSVYNEQFFGPGTRLTVL.

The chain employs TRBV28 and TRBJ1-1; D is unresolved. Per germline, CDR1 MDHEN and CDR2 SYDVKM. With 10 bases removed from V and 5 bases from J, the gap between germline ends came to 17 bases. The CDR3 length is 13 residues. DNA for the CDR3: TGTGCCATCCGCGGCCCCCTGGGAACTGAAGCTTTCTTT. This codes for CAIRGPLGTEAFF.

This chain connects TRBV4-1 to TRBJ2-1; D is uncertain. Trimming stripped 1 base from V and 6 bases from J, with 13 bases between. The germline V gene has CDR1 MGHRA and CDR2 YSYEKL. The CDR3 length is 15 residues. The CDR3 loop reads CASSQVVDQSNEQFF. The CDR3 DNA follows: TGCGCCAGCAGCCAAGTCGTGGATCAATCCAATGAGCAGTTCTTC.

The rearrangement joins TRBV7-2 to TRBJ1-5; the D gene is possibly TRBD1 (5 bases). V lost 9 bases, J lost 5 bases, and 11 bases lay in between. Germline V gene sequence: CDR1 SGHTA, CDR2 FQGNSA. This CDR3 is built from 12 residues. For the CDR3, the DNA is TGTGCCAGTGGGGGGACTGATCAGCCCCAGCATTTT. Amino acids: CASGGTDQPQHF. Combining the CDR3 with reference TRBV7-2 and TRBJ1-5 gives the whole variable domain GAGVSQSPSNKVTEKGKDVELRCDPISGHTALYWYRQSLGQGLEFLIYFQGNSAPDKSGLPSDRFSAERTGGSVSTLTIQRTQQEDSAVYLCASGGTDQPQHFGDGTRLSIL.

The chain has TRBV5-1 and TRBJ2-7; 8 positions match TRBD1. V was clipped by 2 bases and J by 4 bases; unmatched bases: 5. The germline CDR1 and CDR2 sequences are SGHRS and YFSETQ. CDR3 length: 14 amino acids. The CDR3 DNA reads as TGCGCCAGCAGCTTCAGACAGGGGTTATACGAGCAGTACTTC. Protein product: CASSFRQGLYEQYF.

In DNA form, the CDR3 reads TGCGCCAGCAGCTTCCCAGGGGCGGGAGTCTCCAATGAGCAGTTCTTC. This gives the protein CASSFPGAGVSNEQFF. The chain couples TRBV5-1 to TRBJ2-1, with a possible D match to TRBD2 (7 bases). The germline gives CDR1 SGHRS, CDR2 YFSETQ. The CDR3 contains 16 residues. The ends were cut back, 2 bases at V and 6 bases at J, with 18 bases in the middle.

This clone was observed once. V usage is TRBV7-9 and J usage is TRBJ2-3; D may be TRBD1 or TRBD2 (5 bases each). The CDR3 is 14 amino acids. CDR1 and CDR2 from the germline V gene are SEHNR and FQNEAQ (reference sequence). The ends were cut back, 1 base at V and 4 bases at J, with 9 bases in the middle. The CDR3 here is CASSLGQGADTQYF. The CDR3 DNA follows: TGTGCCAGCAGCTTAGGTCAGGGAGCAGATACGCAGTATTTT.

Here the CDR3 reads CASSRRNANEKLFF. As DNA, the CDR3 is TGTGCCAGCAGCCGTAGGAACGCTAATGAAAAACTGTTTTTT. V gene TRBV4-2 combines with J gene TRBJ1-4; D gene uncertain. V was cut by 4 bases and J by 3 bases, with 9 bases left in between. From germline, CDR1 is LGHNA and CDR2 YNFKEQ. The CDR3 consists of 14 residues.

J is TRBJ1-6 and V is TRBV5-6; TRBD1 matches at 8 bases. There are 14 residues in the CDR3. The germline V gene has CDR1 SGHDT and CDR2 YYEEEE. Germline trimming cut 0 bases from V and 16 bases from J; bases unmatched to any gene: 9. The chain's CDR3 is CASSLGTGGGPLHF. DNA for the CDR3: TGTGCCAGCAGCTTGGGAACAGGGGGAGGACCACTCCACTTT.

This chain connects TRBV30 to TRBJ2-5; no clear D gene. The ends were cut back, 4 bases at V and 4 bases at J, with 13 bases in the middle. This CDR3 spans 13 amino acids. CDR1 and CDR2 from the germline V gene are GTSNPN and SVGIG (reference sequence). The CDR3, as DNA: TGTGCCTGGAACCCGGGTCCGGGAGAGACCCAGTACTTC. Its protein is CAWNPGPGETQYF.

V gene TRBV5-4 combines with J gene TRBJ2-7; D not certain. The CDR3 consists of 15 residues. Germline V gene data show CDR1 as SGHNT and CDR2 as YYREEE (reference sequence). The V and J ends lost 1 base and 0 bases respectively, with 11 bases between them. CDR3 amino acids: CASSLFPGASYEQYF. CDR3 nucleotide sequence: TGTGCCAGCAGCTTGTTCCCTGGCGCCTCCTACGAGCAGTACTTC.

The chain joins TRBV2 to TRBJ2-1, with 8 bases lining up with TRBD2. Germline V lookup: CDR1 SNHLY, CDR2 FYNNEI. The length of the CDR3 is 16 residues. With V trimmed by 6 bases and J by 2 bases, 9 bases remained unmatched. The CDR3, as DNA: TGTGCCAGCAGCCCCTGGGCGGGGGGCGCCTACAATGAGCAGTTCTTC. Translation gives CASSPWAGGAYNEQFF.

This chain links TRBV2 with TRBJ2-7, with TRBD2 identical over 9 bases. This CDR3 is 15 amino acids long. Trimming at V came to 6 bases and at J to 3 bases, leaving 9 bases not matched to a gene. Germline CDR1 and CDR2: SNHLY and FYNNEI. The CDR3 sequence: CASRKLAGAFYEQYF. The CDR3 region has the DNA TGTGCCAGCAGAAAATTAGCGGGGGCCTTCTACGAGCAGTACTTC.

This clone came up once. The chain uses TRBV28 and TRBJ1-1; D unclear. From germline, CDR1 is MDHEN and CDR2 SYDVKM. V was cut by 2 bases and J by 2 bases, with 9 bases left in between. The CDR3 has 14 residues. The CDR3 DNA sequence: TGTGCCAGCAGTTTAGTGCCCACCAACACTGAAGCTTTCTTT. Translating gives CASSLVPTNTEAFF.

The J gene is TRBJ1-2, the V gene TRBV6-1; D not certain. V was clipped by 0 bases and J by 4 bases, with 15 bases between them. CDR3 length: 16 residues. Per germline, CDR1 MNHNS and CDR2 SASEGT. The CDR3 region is CASSEALARPGYGYTF. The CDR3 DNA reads TGTGCCAGCAGTGAAGCGCTTGCACGGCCGGGCTATGGCTACACCTTC.